This TCR beta chain came from a study of T cells in Graves' hyperthyroidism and ophthalmopathy. Amplified regions were TCR beta CDR3 sequences from RNA transcripts. TCR CDR3 underwent first-round RT-PCR with the HTBI primer set. TCRdb called the multiplex PCR reads again in MiXCR, with one record for every CDR3 protein. The sample holds approximately 260,000 distinct CDR3 sequences, 15% seen once. Material: blood. The clonotype originates from a woman in her fifties or sixties with Graves' hyperthyroidism that later progressed to Graves' ophthalmopathy.

The CDR3, as DNA: TGCGCCAGCAGCCGCCCCGGACTAGCGGGAGGGGAGCAGTTCTTC. Its protein product is CASSRPGLAGGEQFF. The J gene is TRBJ2-1, the V gene TRBV4-1, with 15 positions matching TRBD2. The length of the CDR3 is 15 residues. With V trimmed by 4 bases and J by 10 bases, 5 bases remained unmatched. Germline assignment: CDR1 MGHRA and CDR2 YSYEKL.